Reported below is one T cell receptor beta chain. It has no known antigen specificity. Per-base qualities were not stored, and no clone one base away is much larger. TCR beta CDR3 regions were sequenced from DNA using the immunoSEQ Assay. In the authors' own workflow: T cell density was computed as TCR beta template counts normalized to usable DNA estimated by amplifying housekeeping genes. Using the preseqR package, richness was estimated by extrapolating to 120,000 templates for tissue samples and 400,000 templates for PBMC samples. Clonality was calculated as one minus Pielou's evenness. Tissue-enriched TCRs were identified through differential abundance testing performed on productive amino-acid clonotypes, with a minimum total count of 5 and an alpha of 0.1. The Jaccard Index and the Morisita Overlap Index were used to quantify repertoire overlap between compartments. TCR beta CDR3s were clustered by GLIPH together with public tetramer-defined viral CDR3s, and at least three viral sequences plus V-gene enrichment were required for viral motifs. Imported from immuneACCESS, the table was reduced by TCRdb to in-frame sequences with V and J called. These copies leave out some clones; in studies compared against another copy, an unresolved V gene accounts for under half, and the cause of the remainder is not known. V and J calls and clone size follow that table, whereas D and trimming were derived from the DNA. The sample yields 20,000 to 30,000 clones; roughly 80% were counted once. Together, the top ten hold 8.5% to 10% of the sample.

At diagnosis, peripheral blood, uninvolved tumor-adjacent lung and tumor were collected and stored as a combination of fresh-frozen and FFPE material. For TCR repertoire profiling, blood samples were analyzed in the form of peripheral blood mononuclear cells. This entry belongs to a study of T cells in localized non-small cell lung cancer (dated by TCRdb to about 2020). For the wider study: The study examined T cell repertoires in 200 to 300 patients with early-stage NSCLC and compared tumors with uninvolved tumor-adjacent lungs. The cohort was made up of under 250 treatment-naive NSCLC patients whose localized lung tumors had been resected. The mean age of the NSCLC patients was around 67 years, with 120 to 150 men and around 110 women.

What the authors observed across the whole study: Uninvolved tumor-adjacent lung showed the highest T cell clonality, higher than tumor, which suggests more focused antigenic responses in the uninvolved tumor-adjacent lung. A median of approximately 57 of the top 100 tumor clones were detected in paired uninvolved adjacent lung, and 28 of these tumor clones were also found among the top 100 clones of the paired uninvolved adjacent lung. Because of the exploratory design, TCR variables were selected using unadjusted p-values without false-discovery rate correction. Higher blood T cell density associated with longer overall survival, while higher adjacent-lung clonality associated with shorter survival. Because multi-region tumor sequencing was not performed, intratumor heterogeneity could not be ruled out.

The CDR3, cysteine through phenylalanine, is 13 amino acids long. The entry retains the CDR3 DNA only, 39 bases that are in frame from base 1. V is shortened by 1 base, J by 6 bases, and the region joining them spans 7 bases. The germline V gene encodes CDR1 SGHNT and CDR2 YYREEE (reference sequence). The clonotype comes from a man between 40 and 75 years old with stage III squamous cell lung carcinoma. Here the sequenced sample was peripheral blood, taken before any cancer treatment. The chain was built from TRBV5-4 and TRBJ2-2; the D gene lacks a confident call. The DNA reads as follows: TGTGCCAGCAGCTTGCCCGCGGCCGGGGAGCTGTTTTTT. Its amino acids are CASSLPAAGELFF.